Listed below are T cell receptor beta chains from one sample, sequenced in a study of blood T cells in healthy people across ages. A single record per CDR3 protein comes from TCRdb applying MiXCR to the 5' RACE reads. This repertoire shows about 930,000 distinct CDR3 sequences, approximately 32% found once; its top ten account for roughly a tenth. This sample also belongs to another study, concerning T cells of mothers and their children.

Material: blood. The source of these receptors is a woman aged 40 to 50 in good health. Each CDR3 is given with its conserved first and last residue. The D gene is left open where the match is weak. Not every row has a clone size; where given, it reads once, few, many or a size class.

j_gene | d_gene | abundance | v_gene | CDR3nt | CDR3aa
TRBJ2-7 | - | many | TRBV4-3 | TGCGTCAGCAGCCAAGTACTGGGGTTGGGTCAGTACGAGCAGTACTTC | CVSSQVLGLGQYEQYF
TRBJ2-3 | - | many | TRBV20-1 | TGCAGTGCTAGAGATTATAGGGGCAGCTACACAGATACGCAGTATTTT | CSARDYRGSYTDTQYF
TRBJ1-2 | - | - | TRBV20-1 | TGCAGTGCTAGAGGCTCTACTAACTATGGCTACACCTTC | CSARGSTNYGYTF
TRBJ2-1 | - | few | TRBV18 | TGTGCCAGCTCATCACCTCTAGGTCTAACTGAGCAGTTCTTC | CASSSPLGLTEQFF
TRBJ2-1 | - | - | TRBV13 | TGTGCCAGTAGCTTACAGGGCAGGGAGACCCAGTTCTTC | CASSLQGRETQFF
TRBJ2-7 | - | many | TRBV24-1 | TGTGCCACCAGTGGGGGTCTCGAGCAGTACTTC | CATSGGLEQYF
TRBJ1-2 | - | - | TRBV29-1 | TGCAGCGTTGAAGAGGCAGGGGATGGACATGGCTACACCTTC | CSVEEAGDGHGYTF
TRBJ2-4 | - | few | TRBV7-9 | TGTGCCAGCAGCCCGGGGGTGGGCGTTCAGTACTTC | CASSPGVGVQYF
TRBJ2-3 | TRBD2 | - | TRBV27 | TGTGCCAGCAGGCAGCGGGGCCGTTCGGATACGCAGTATTTT | CASRQRGRSDTQYF
TRBJ2-1 | TRBD2 | many | TRBV2 | TGTGCCAGCAGCCGTAGCGGGACGAACTACAATGAGCAGTTCTTC | CASSRSGTNYNEQFF
TRBJ2-7 | - | many | TRBV13 | TGTGCCAGCAGCTTAGGGCATGGGGTCGAGCAGTACTTC | CASSLGHGVEQYF
TRBJ2-7 | TRBD1 | - | TRBV28 | TGTGCCAGCAGTTGGGACGGGACAGGGCTCTCCTACGAGCAGTACTTC | CASSWDGTGLSYEQYF
TRBJ1-2 | - | few | TRBV10-3 | TGTGCCACCGCTGTAGGGGATCGTGGCTACACCTTC | CATAVGDRGYTF
TRBJ2-4 | - | few | TRBV4-2 | TGTGCCAGCAGCCGAGATCTGTGGACCCCACCCAAAAACATTCAGTACTTC | CASSRDLWTPPKNIQYF
TRBJ2-5 | - | few | TRBV10-3 | TGTGCCATCAGTGCACCTCGCGGAGGAGAGACCCAAGAGACCCAGTACTTC | CAISAPRGGETQETQYF
TRBJ1-1 | - | many | TRBV5-1 | TGTGCCAGCAGCTTAGGACCAGGAGGAACTGAAGCTTTCTTT | CASSLGPGGTEAFF
TRBJ1-5 | - | - | TRBV7-2 | TGTGCCAGCAGCCCCGGTCAGGCTTACAATCAGCCCCAGCATTTT | CASSPGQAYNQPQHF
TRBJ1-1 | - | few | TRBV29-1 | TGCAGCGGGGCCGTCATTAGGAACACTGAAGCTTTCTTT | CSGAVIRNTEAFF
TRBJ1-2 | TRBD1 | - | TRBV5-6 | TGTGCCGGCAGCCCGCTTCGGACAGGTGCTAACTATGGCTACACCTTC | CAGSPLRTGANYGYTF
TRBJ2-3 | - | few | TRBV27 | TGTGCCAGCAAACCAGGGGAAGGGGGGCGTAAAGGAGATACGCAGTATTTT | CASKPGEGGRKGDTQYF
TRBJ1-6 | - | - | TRBV7-2 | TGTGCCAGCAGCTTTGAGGGGACTTATAATTCACCCCTCCACTTT | CASSFEGTYNSPLHF